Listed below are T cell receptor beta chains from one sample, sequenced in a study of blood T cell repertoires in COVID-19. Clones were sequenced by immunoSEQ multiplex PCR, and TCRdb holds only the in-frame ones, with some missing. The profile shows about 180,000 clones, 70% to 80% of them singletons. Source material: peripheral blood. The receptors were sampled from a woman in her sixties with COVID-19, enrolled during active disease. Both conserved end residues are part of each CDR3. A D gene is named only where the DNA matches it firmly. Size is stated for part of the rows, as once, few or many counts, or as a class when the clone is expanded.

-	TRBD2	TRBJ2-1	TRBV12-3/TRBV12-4	TGTGCCAGCACCCGCGGGGGGGCGAAGCAGTTCTTC	CASTRGGAKQFF
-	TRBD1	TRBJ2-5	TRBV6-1	TGTGCCAGCAGTGAACCCGGGACAGGAGAGACCCAGTACTTC	CASSEPGTGETQYF
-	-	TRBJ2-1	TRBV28	TGTGCCAGCAGTTCGTTTGATGAGCAGTTCTTC	CASSSFDEQFF
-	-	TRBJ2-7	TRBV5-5	TGTGCCAGCAGCAACGGACAGACCTACTCCTACGAGCAGTACTTC	CASSNGQTYSYEQYF
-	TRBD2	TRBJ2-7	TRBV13	TGTGCCAGCAGCTTAGAGGGGCTAGCGGGAGGGCGCTCCTACGAGCAGTACTTC	CASSLEGLAGGRSYEQYF
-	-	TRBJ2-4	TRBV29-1	TGCAGCGCCCAAACTTACGGCGGAGGTACAACCAAAAACATTCAGTACTTC	CSAQTYGGGTTKNIQYF
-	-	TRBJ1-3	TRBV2	TGTGCCAGCAGTGAGTCTTCTCTACCTGGAAACACCATATATTTT	CASSESSLPGNTIYF
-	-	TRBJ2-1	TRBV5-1	TGCGCCAGCAGCCCCACCCTACAGAACAATGAGCAGTTCTTC	CASSPTLQNNEQFF
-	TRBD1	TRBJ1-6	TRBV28	TGTGCCAGCAGTTCCTACCGGGACAGAAGATCACCCCTCCACTTT	CASSSYRDRRSPLHF
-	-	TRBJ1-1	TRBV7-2	TGTGCCAGCAGCTTAGTATTGAACACTGAAGCTTTCTTT	CASSLVLNTEAFF
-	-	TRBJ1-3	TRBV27	TGTGCCAGCAGTTCCCGCTCTGGAAACACCATATATTTT	CASSSRSGNTIYF
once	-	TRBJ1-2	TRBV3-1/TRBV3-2	TGTGCCAGCAGCCGCAACTCAGGGGCCGCTTCGGGTGGCTACACCTTC	CASSRNSGAASGGYTF
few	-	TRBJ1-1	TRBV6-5	TGTGCCAGCAGTTCCCTCGTCCTATCTGAAGCTTTCTTT	CASSSLVLSEAFF
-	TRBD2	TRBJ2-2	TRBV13	TGTGCCAGCAGCTTAGTCGTGAGTGGTCTAGCGGGAAACACCGGGGAGCTGTTTTTT	CASSLVVSGLAGNTGELFF
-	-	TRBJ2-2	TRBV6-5	TGTGCCAGCAGTTACCCACACCCCGGGGAGCTGTTTTTT	CASSYPHPGELFF
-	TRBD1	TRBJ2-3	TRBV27	TGTGCCAGCCATGATACAGGGGCGGACCTATTT	CASHDTGADLF
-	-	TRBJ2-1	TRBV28	TGTGCCAGCAGCCGGCAAGCGGAATTCTACAATGAGCAGTTCTTC	CASSRQAEFYNEQFF
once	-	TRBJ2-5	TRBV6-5	TGTGCCAGCAGTTACTCGGACAAATCCCAGTACTTC	CASSYSDKSQYF
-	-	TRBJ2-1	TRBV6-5	TGTGCCAGCGGCGCGGGATCCTACAATGAGCAGTTCTTC	CASGAGSYNEQFF
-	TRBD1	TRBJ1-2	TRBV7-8	TGTGCCAGCAGCTTAATGCAGGGGGCTGACTATGGCTACACCTTC	CASSLMQGADYGYTF
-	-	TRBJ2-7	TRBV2	TGTGCCAGCAGCGACGGACAGCCCTACGAGCAGTACTTC	CASSDGQPYEQYF
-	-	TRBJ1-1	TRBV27	TGTGCCAGCAGTTTAATTGAGGACACTGAAGCTTTCTTT	CASSLIEDTEAFF
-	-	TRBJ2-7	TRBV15	TGTGCCACCAGCAGAGATCCCAGCTACGAGCAGTACTTC	CATSRDPSYEQYF
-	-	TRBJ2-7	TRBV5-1	TGCGCCAGCAGCTTGGGGCAGATCTACGAGCAGTACTTC	CASSLGQIYEQYF
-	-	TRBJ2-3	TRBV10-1	TGCGCCAGCAGTGAGCCGAGACTAGTAAGGTCAGATACGCAGTATTTT	CASSEPRLVRSDTQYF
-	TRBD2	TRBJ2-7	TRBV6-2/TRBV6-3	TGTGCCAGCAGTTCCCCTAGCGGGAGGGCCGACTACGAGCAGTACTTC	CASSSPSGRADYEQYF
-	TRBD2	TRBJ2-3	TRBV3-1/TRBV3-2	TGTGCCAGCAGCCAATCTGGCGGGAGGAGAGTGGATACGCAGTATTTT	CASSQSGGRRVDTQYF
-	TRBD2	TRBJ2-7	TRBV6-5	TGTGCCAGCAGTCCCCAAGCGGGGACCTACGAGCAGTACTTC	CASSPQAGTYEQYF
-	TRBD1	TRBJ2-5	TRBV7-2	TGTGCCAGCAGCTCACTAGACAGGGGGCCAGGAGAGACCCAGTACTTC	CASSSLDRGPGETQYF
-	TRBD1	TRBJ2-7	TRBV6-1	TGTGCCAGCAGTGACCGACAGGGGTTCGGCGAGCAGTACTTC	CASSDRQGFGEQYF
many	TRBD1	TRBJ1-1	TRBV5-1	TGCGCCAGCGGACCAGGGGGCGCGAGGAACACTGAAGCTTTCTTT	CASGPGGARNTEAFF
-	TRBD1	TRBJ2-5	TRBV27	TGTGCCAGCAGTACCCGTTCAACAGGGGCCCAAGAGACCCAGTACTTC	CASSTRSTGAQETQYF
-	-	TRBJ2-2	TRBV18	TGTGCCAGCTCACTCGCTCAGGGACGGAGGGACACCGGGGAGCTGTTTTTT	CASSLAQGRRDTGELFF
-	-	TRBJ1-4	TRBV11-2	TGTGCCAGCAGCTTAGATCGGGTCCTTTATCAGGAAAAACTGTTTTTT	CASSLDRVLYQEKLFF
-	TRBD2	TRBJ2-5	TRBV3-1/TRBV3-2	TGTGCCAGCAGCCTTCGACTAGCGGGGGGGGAGACCCAGTACTTC	CASSLRLAGGETQYF
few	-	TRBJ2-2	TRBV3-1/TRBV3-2	TGTGCCAGCAGCCATGATTCAGGGAAGGTGAACACCGGGGAGCTGTTTTTT	CASSHDSGKVNTGELFF
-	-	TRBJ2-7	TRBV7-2	TGTGCCAGCAGCTTTACTCCAAAGGGGGACTCCTACGAGCAGTACTTC	CASSFTPKGDSYEQYF
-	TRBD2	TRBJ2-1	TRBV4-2	TGTGCCAGCAGCCAAAGGACTAGCGGGTACAATGAGCAGTTCTTC	CASSQRTSGYNEQFF
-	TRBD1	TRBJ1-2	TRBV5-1	TGCGCCAGCAGCCCCTCGGGACAGGGAAACTATGGCTACACCTTC	CASSPSGQGNYGYTF
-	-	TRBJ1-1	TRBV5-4	TGTGCCAGCAGCGCCGCGAGGGTATCCACTGAAGCTTTCTTT	CASSAARVSTEAFF
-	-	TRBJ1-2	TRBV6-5	TGTGCCAGCCGGCCCAAGCAGGACAGCTTCTATGGCTACACCTTC	CASRPKQDSFYGYTF